This TCR beta chain is from a study of low-dose radiotherapy and immunotherapy resistance in tumors. At the level of the study: For Cohort 1, fractions of 0.5 Gy were given every 2 weeks, reaching 6.5 Gy overall. While receiving nivolumab 240 mg every two weeks, patients also received ipilimumab 1 mg/kg every six weeks, both intravenously. Intravenous cyclophosphamide at 200 mg/m2 preceded radiation and immunotherapy by one day, every two weeks.

Time point given: after trial treatment. Treatment denoted: LDRT plus nivolumab, ipilimumab, low-dose cyclophosphamide and aspirin (RACIN trial). Ten or more counts support this clonotype. With TRAV- and TRBV-specific primers, first-strand cDNA was made, covering the alpha and beta chains. The PCR that amplified TCRs ran for 20 cycles, relying on a constant-region primer and a V-primer adapter. Following isolation, mRNA was amplified via in vitro transcription. TCRdb itself ran the reads through MiXCR, one entry per CDR3 protein. The sample holds 65,000 to 95,000 distinct CDR3 sequences, 17% seen once. This clonotype was sampled from a male donor with prostate cancer. The source was PBMCs, collected after low-dose radiotherapy plus immunotherapy.

The CDR3 spells CASKTSSTYEQYF. CDR3 nucleotides: TGTGCCAGCAAAACTAGTTCAACCTACGAGCAGTACTTC. The rearrangement uses TRBV2 and TRBJ2-7; TRBD2 might be the D (5 bases). From germline, CDR1 is SNHLY and CDR2 FYNNEI. Deletions cut 7 bases from V and 2 bases from J, with 12 bases between. This CDR3 contains 13 residues.